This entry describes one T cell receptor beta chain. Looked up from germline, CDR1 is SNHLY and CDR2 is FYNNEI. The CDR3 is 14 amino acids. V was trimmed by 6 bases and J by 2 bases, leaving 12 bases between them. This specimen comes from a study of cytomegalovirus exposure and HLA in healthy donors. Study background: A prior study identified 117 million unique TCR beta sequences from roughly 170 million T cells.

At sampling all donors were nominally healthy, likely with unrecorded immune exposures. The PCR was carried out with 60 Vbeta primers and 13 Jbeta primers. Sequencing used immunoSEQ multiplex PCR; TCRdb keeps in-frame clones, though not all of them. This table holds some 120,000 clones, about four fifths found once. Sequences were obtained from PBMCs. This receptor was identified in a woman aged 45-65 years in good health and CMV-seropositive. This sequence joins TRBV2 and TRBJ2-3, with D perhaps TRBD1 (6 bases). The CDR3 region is CASSKQGHTDTQYF. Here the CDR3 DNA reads TGTGCCAGCAGCAAGCAGGGACACACAGATACGCAGTATTTT.